This TCR beta chain was sequenced during a study of T cells after posttransplantation cyclophosphamide. Findings and limits, study-wide: Recipient CMV seropositivity and CMV reactivation strongly tracked TRB clonality. Blood and skin or GI T cell repertoires showed limited TRB overlap. Donor CD8+ memory clones often dominated recipient blood repertoires at later times.

On this clone itself: The antigen remains undetermined.

The CDR3 runs 13 residues. The V segment lost 6 bases and the J segment 6 bases; nucleotides outside the gene matches: 4. Germline CDR1 reads LNHDA; CDR2 reads SQIVND (reference sequence). Measured with immunoSEQ multiplex PCR; TCRdb has only the in-frame clones, and not every one. The sample carries some 37,000 clones, 78% recorded once. A marrow graft followed busulfan-fludarabine conditioning, with cyclophosphamide on days +3 and +4. The rearrangement uses TRBV19 and TRBJ1-5, with 8 bases that match TRBD1. The sample consisted of CD4+ T cells sorted from blood, taken about 1,900 days after a stem cell transplant with posttransplant cyclophosphamide. This TCR derives from a female patient aged 40-50 years who received an allogeneic stem cell transplant from a related donor, was CMV-positive, and had no GVHD. Part of the T cells may come from the graft donor. The CDR3 region has the DNA TGTGCCAGTAGCCAGGGGGCAGGTCAGCCCCAGCATTTT. As protein: CASSQGAGQPQHF.